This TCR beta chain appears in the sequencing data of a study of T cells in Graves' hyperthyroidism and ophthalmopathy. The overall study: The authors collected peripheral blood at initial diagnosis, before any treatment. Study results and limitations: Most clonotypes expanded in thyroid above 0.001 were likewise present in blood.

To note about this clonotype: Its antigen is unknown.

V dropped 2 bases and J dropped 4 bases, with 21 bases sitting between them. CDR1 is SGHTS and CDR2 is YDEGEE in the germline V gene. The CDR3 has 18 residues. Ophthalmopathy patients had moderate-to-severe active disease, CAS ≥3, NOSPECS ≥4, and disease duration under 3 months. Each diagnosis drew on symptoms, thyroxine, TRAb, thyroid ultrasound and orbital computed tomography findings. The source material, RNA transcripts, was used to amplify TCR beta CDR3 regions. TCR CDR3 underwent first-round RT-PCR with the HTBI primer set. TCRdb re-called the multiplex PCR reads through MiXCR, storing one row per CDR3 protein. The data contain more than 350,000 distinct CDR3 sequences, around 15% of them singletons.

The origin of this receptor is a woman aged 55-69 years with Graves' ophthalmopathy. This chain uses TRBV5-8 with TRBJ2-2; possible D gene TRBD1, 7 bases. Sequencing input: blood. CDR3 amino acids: CASSLTGENGRPTGELFF. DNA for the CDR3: TGTGCCAGCAGCTTAACAGGGGAAAACGGGAGACCCACCGGGGAGCTGTTTTTT.